The 13 T cell receptor beta chains below were found in one sample sequenced in a study of control samples from healthy donors and cancer patients. The repertoire was sequenced with immunoSEQ multiplex PCR; TCRdb's copy has only in-frame clones and lacks some. The sample lists some 100,000 clones; 70% to 90% were seen once. Sequenced input: blood. The receptors here all came from a young man in good health.

CDR3 region: CASTDNADTQYF. CDR3 nucleotide sequence: TGTGCCAGCACCGATAACGCGGATACGCAGTATTTT. The chain links TRBV7-3 to TRBJ2-3; D uncertain. The CDR3 is 12 residues long. Germline assignment: CDR1 SGHTA and CDR2 FQGTGA. V lost 7 bases and J lost 6, with 11 bases in between. Full variable domain (remainder filled in from reference TRBV7-3 and TRBJ2-3): GAGVSQTPSNKVTEKGKYVELRCDPISGHTALYWYRQSLGQGPEFLIYFQGTGAADDSGLPNDRFFAVRPEGSVSTLKIQRTERGDSAVYLCASTDNADTQYFGPGTRLTVL.

The J gene is TRBJ2-7, the V gene TRBV7-9; 7 bases match TRBD2. The CDR3 sequence is 14 residues long. From germline, CDR1 is SEHNR and CDR2 FQNEAQ (reference sequence). With V trimmed by 3 bases and J by 6 bases, 8 bases remained unmatched. The CDR3 DNA is TGTGCCAGCAGCTTCGCGGGAGAGGAGCGCGAGCAGTACTTC. It is translated as CASSFAGEEREQYF. Variable domain in full (rest from reference TRBV7-9 and TRBJ2-7): DTGVSQNPRHKITKRGQNVTFRCDPISEHNRLYWYRQTLGQGPEFLTYFQNEAQLEKSRLLSDRFSAERPKGSFSTLEIQRTEQGDSAMYLCASSFAGEEREQYFGPGTRLTVT.

The rearrangement joins TRBV4-3 to TRBJ2-7; 11 positions agree with TRBD2. CDR1 LGHNA and CDR2 YSLEER come from the germline V gene. This CDR3 contains 15 residues. Trimming at V came to 4 bases and at J to 5 bases, leaving 7 bases not matched to a gene. The CDR3, as DNA: TGCGCCAGCAGCCTGATAGCGGGAGGGCCCCACGAGCAGTACTTC. It is translated as CASSLIAGGPHEQYF.

The CDR3 region is CASRFNIGTEAFF. The DNA for the CDR3 is TGTGCCAGCAGGTTCAATATCGGCACTGAAGCTTTCTTT. The chain carries TRBV12-3 or TRBV12-4 and TRBJ1-1, with D uncertain. The CDR3 is made up of 13 amino acids. V lost 6 bases to trimming and J lost 4 bases, with 12 bases between them.

The gene calls are TRBV27 and TRBJ2-1, with TRBD1 as a possible D gene (6 bases). Trimming took 1 base from V and 0 from J, leaving 10 bases between them. From germline, CDR1 is MNHEY and CDR2 SMNVEV (reference sequence). The CDR3 is made up of 16 amino acids. DNA of the CDR3: TGTGCCAGCAGTTTATACAGGGATCTCTCCTACAATGAGCAGTTCTTC. Translated, it gives CASSLYRDLSYNEQFF.

The chain combines TRBV19 with TRBJ1-2; tentative D call: TRBD1 (5 bases). The CDR3 sequence is 15 residues long. Trimming stripped 4 bases from V and 4 bases from J, with 16 bases between. The germline V gene encodes CDR1 LNHDA and CDR2 SQIVND (reference sequence). The CDR3 DNA reads as TGTGCCAGTAGTAGGGCGACAGCCCCTAGCTATGGCTACACCTTC. As protein: CASSRATAPSYGYTF.

J is TRBJ1-6 and V is TRBV9; D not resolved. The length of the CDR3 is 14 residues. Trimming left V 0 bases short and J 7 bases short, with 8 bases between. Germline CDR1 and CDR2: SGDLS and YYNGEE. CDR3 in DNA: TGTGCCAGCAGCGTAGAGTCTCGGAATTCACCCCTCCACTTT. Its protein product is CASSVESRNSPLHF. Using reference TRBV9 and TRBJ1-6 for the parts outside the CDR3, the full variable domain is DSGVTQTPKHLITATGQRVTLRCSPRSGDLSVYWYQQSLDQGLQFLIQYYNGEERAKGNILERFSAQQFPDLHSELNLSSLELGDSALYFCASSVESRNSPLHFGNGTRLTVT.

The CDR3 DNA reads TGTGCCAGTAGTATAGACGGTTACGAGCAGTACTTC. Amino acid sequence: CASSIDGYEQYF. The genes are TRBV19 and TRBJ2-7; D not resolved. V lost 0 bases to trimming and J lost 4 bases, with 4 bases between them. This CDR3 has 12 residues. Per germline, CDR1 LNHDA and CDR2 SQIVND (reference sequence).

This chain uses TRBV30 with TRBJ2-7; TRBD2 aligns across 10 bases. The V and J ends lost 4 bases and 0 bases, in that order; junction bases with no gene match: 0. This CDR3 has 13 amino acids. Germline values: CDR1 GTSNPN, CDR2 SVGIG (reference sequence). CDR3 in amino acids: CAWTSGSSYEQYF. CDR3 nucleotide sequence: TGTGCCTGGACTAGCGGGAGCTCCTACGAGCAGTACTTC.

V gene TRBV30 combines with J gene TRBJ2-7; D is ambiguous. From germline, CDR1 is GTSNPN and CDR2 SVGIG (reference sequence). V lost 4 bases to trimming and J lost 3 bases, with 10 bases between them. The CDR3 is 12 amino acids. The CDR3 loop is CAWNQNNYEQYF. CDR3 in DNA: TGTGCCTGGAACCAAAACAACTACGAGCAGTACTTC.

This clone was picked up one time. V usage is TRBV28 and J usage is TRBJ1-2; no clear D. CDR3 size: 18 residues. Trimming left V 6 bases short and J 7 bases short, with 30 bases between. CDR1 is MDHEN, CDR2 SYDVKM, per germline. The DNA of the CDR3 is TGTGCCAGCAGAAGCCTCGGTAGTCACGACCTCGAGACGTTTGGCTACACCTTC. Its protein product is CASRSLGSHDLETFGYTF.

V gene TRBV5-1 combines with J gene TRBJ1-5, with unresolved D. Trimming left V 3 bases short and J 3 bases short, with 13 bases between. CDR3 length: 15 residues. Germline CDR1 is SGHRS and CDR2 is YFSETQ. The chain's CDR3 is CASSWYPDTNQPQHF. CDR3 nucleotide sequence: TGCGCCAGCAGCTGGTACCCCGACACCAATCAGCCCCAGCATTTT.

This chain uses TRBV7-9 with TRBJ1-4; D is undetermined. The CDR3 has 18 amino acids. Trimming cost V 5 bases and J 5 bases, with 24 bases left between them. CDR1 SEHNR and CDR2 FQNEAQ come from the germline V gene (reference sequence). The CDR3 spells CASSRVDGGVLSNEKLFF. DNA for the CDR3: TGTGCCAGCAGCAGGGTTGACGGAGGAGTTCTCTCCAATGAAAAACTGTTTTTT. The full variable domain, rest sourced from reference TRBV7-9 and TRBJ1-4, is DTGVSQNPRHKITKRGQNVTFRCDPISEHNRLYWYRQTLGQGPEFLTYFQNEAQLEKSRLLSDRFSAERPKGSFSTLEIQRTEQGDSAMYLCASSRVDGGVLSNEKLFFGSGTQLSVL.